The next 5 T cell receptor beta chains were all read from a single sample in a study of metastatic and nonmetastatic thyroid tumors. Every patient underwent thyroid surgery untreated. TCRdb re-clonotyped the PCR reads via MiXCR. This sample has around 20,000 clones; 20% occur once, and the top ten carry about 26%. Sequenced material: blood. The receptors stem from a female donor with papillary thyroid cancer or a benign thyroid nodule (not recorded which). Some clones in this sample may be carry-over from other donors' samples.

This clone appeared once. The chain carries TRBV11-1 and TRBJ2-1, with TRBD2 matching 14 bases. Germline CDR1 and CDR2: SGHAT and FQDESV (reference sequence). After removal of 5 bases from V and 8 bases from J, the junction contained 11 bases not matched to a gene. There are 17 residues in the CDR3. As DNA, the CDR3 is TGTGCCAGCAGCCCCAGACTAGCGGGGGGGCCGGGCGATGAGCAGTTCTTC. Translated: CASSPRLAGGPGDEQFF.

This clone was detected only a few times. The chain links TRBV27 to TRBJ2-3; 10 positions agree with TRBD2. The V and J ends lost 5 bases and 12 bases, in that order; junction bases with no gene match: 14. Germline V lookup: CDR1 MNHEY, CDR2 SMNVEV (reference sequence). This CDR3 has 15 amino acids. The CDR3 region has the DNA TGTGCCAGCAGTCGGGGACTAGCGAACACAGATATTCAGTATTTT. Protein sequence: CASSRGLANTDIQYF.

This clone occurred many times. The J gene is TRBJ1-2, the V gene TRBV7-2, with 9 nucleotides matching TRBD1. With V trimmed by 6 bases and J by 7 bases, 12 bases remained unmatched. Per the germline V gene, CDR1 is SGHTA and CDR2 is FQGNSA. The CDR3 loop spans 15 amino acids. The CDR3 nucleotides read TGTGCCAGCAGGAGAAACCCCGGGACAGGGCCTGGCTACACCTTC. This sequence encodes CASRRNPGTGPGYTF.

The chain has TRBV6-2 or TRBV6-3 and TRBJ2-2, with 10 bases matching TRBD2. Trimming removed 4 bases from V and 0 bases from J; junction bases left unmatched: 17. This CDR3 contains 21 residues. CDR1 is MNHEY, CDR2 SVGEGT, per germline. This CDR3 is CASSSLGARTSGGPNTGELFF. The CDR3 DNA is TGTGCCAGCAGTTCCCTCGGGGCGAGGACTAGCGGAGGACCGAACACCGGGGAGCTGTTTTTT.

This clone ranks as medium-sized (0.01 to 0.1%). The chain employs TRBV10-2 and TRBJ2-7; 8 bases match TRBD1. This CDR3 is 12 amino acids long. V lost 8 bases to trimming and J lost 7 bases; unmatched junction nucleotides: 7. Germline V gene lookup returns CDR1 WSHSY and CDR2 SAAADI. CDR3 nucleotide sequence: TGCGCCAGCGGGGGGACAGGAGGGGAGCAGTACTTC. Translating it yields CASGGTGGEQYF.